Described below is a single T cell receptor (beta chain) sequence and its context. Here immunoSEQ multiplex PCR was the method, and the copy in TCRdb shows in-frame clones only, minus some. The sample yields 130,000 to 150,000 clones, roughly 90% seen once. Per germline, CDR1 GTSNPN and CDR2 SVGIG (reference sequence). Trimming removed 5 bases at V and 4 bases at J, with 15 bases between. This CDR3 spans 13 amino acids. The entry originates in a study of control samples from healthy donors and cancer patients. Sequenced material: blood. The sequence came from a man aged 25-45 years in good health. V is TRBV30 and J is TRBJ2-7; D may match TRBD1 or TRBD2 (6 bases each). Written as DNA, the CDR3 is TGTGCCTGGGCCAGATCGGGGGCTTACGAGCAGTACTTC. Protein: CAWARSGAYEQYF.